The following is a TCR beta chain sequence with its context. No antigen is known for it. V was cut by 5 bases and J by 13 bases, with 27 bases left in between. CDR3 length: 15 amino acids. This sample stems from a study of tumor-infiltrating lymphocytes in primary liver carcinoma. TCR beta cDNA was reverse-transcribed from around 0.55 ug of total RNA. The reaction used a constant-region primer and ProtoScript II reverse transcriptase. Library construction for TCR beta comprised three nested multiplex PCR rounds performed with slightly modified ARM-PCR. It was with TRBV1-TRBV30 forward primers and a C-beta reverse primer that the first two PCR rounds were run, at approximately 10 cycles each. TCRdb ran MiXCR on the multiplex PCR reads and lists one entry per CDR3 protein. The top ten clones hold 46% of a sample with roughly 25,000 distinct CDR3 sequences, around three quarters of them seen once. Investigators took RNA and DNA out together from roughly 21-30 mg of unsorted bulk tissue. Patients underwent surgical resection for primary liver carcinoma. Donors were untreated and chronically infected with HBV.

Study-wide points: Researchers report that only about 8-24% of top clones turned up in all five tumor regions. Tumor samples exhibited a significantly greater top-250-clone fraction than blood samples (p = 0.039).

The source of this sequence is a man aged 40-55 years with primary liver carcinoma and hepatitis B virus infection. Specimen: liver tumor tissue from sampling region 3. Indicated subset: tumor region T3, left-lateral pole. The chain joins TRBV12-3 or TRBV12-4 to TRBJ2-7, with D perhaps TRBD1 or TRBD2 (5 bases each). The CDR3 is CASSRGTGSTYGQYF. DNA of the CDR3: TGTGCCAGCAGTCGAGGGACGGGCTCGACTTACGGGCAATACTTC.